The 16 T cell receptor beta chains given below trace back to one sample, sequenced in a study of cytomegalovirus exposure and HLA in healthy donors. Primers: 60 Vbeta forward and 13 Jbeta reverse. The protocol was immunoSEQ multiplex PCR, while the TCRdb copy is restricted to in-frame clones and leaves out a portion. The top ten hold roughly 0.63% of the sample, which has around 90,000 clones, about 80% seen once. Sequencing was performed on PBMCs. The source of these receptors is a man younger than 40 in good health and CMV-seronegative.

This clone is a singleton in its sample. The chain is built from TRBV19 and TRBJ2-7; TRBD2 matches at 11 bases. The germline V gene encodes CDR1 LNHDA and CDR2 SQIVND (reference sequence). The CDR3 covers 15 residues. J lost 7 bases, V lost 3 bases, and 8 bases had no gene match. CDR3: CASSISLAGGQEQYV. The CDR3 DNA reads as TGTGCCAGTAGTATCTCCCTAGCGGGAGGACAAGAGCAGTACGTC.

CDR3 DNA sequence: TGCGCCAGCAGCAATGGACAATCTGGAAACACCATATATTTT. Translating gives CASSNGQSGNTIYF. The V call is TRBV5-1, the J call TRBJ1-3; possibly TRBD1 for D (5 bases). CDR3 size: 14 residues. V was clipped by 4 bases and J by 1 base, with 9 bases between them. Per the germline V gene, CDR1 is SGHRS and CDR2 is YFSETQ.

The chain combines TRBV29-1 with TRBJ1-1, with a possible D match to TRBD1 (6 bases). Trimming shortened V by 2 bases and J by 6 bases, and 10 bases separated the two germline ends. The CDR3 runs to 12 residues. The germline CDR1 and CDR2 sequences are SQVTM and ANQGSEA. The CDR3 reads CSVETGYAEAFF. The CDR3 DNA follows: TGCAGCGTTGAAACAGGGTACGCTGAAGCTTTCTTT.

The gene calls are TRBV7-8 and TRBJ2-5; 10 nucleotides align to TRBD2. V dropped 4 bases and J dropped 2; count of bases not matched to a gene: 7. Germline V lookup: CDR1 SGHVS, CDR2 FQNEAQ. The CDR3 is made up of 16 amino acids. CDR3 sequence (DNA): TGTGCCAGCAGCTCCCGGACTAGCGGAACACAAGAGACCCAGTACTTC. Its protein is CASSSRTSGTQETQYF.

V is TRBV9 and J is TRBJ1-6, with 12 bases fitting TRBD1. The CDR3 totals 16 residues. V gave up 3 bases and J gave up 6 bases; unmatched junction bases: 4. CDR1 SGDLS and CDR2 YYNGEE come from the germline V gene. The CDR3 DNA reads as TGTGCCAGCAGCGCGGGACAGGGGGCGGGTAATTCACCCCTCCACTTT. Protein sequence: CASSAGQGAGNSPLHF.

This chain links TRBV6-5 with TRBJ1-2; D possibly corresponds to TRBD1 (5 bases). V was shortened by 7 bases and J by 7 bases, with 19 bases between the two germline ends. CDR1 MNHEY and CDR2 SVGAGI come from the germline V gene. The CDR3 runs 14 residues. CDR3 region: CASTTSGVLGGYTF. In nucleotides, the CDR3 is TGTGCCAGCACTACCTCGGGGGTTTTGGGTGGCTACACCTTC.

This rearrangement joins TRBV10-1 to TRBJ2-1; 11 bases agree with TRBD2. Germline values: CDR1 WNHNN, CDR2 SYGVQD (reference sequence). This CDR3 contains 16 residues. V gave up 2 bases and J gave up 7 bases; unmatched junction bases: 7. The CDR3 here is CASSEGLAGGPNEQFF. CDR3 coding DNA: TGCGCCAGCAGTGAGGGTCTAGCGGGAGGACCTAATGAGCAGTTCTTC.

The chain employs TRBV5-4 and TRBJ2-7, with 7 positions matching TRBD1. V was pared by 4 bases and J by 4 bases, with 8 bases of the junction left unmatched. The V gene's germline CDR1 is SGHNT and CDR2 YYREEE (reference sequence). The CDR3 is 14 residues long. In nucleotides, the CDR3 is TGTGCCAGCAGCGGACTCGGGACAGCTTACGAGCAGTACTTC. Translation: CASSGLGTAYEQYF.

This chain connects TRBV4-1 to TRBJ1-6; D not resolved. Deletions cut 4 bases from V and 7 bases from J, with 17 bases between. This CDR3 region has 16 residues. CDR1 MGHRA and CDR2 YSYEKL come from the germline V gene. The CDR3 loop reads CASSRSPGVENSPLHF. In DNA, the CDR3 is TGCGCCAGCAGCCGCTCTCCTGGTGTGGAGAATTCACCCCTCCACTTT.

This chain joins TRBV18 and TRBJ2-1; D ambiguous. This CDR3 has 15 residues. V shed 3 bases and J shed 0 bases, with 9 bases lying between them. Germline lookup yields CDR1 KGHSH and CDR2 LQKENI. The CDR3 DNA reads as TGTGCCAGCTCACCTCACCCGAGCTCCTACAATGAGCAGTTCTTC. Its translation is CASSPHPSSYNEQFF.

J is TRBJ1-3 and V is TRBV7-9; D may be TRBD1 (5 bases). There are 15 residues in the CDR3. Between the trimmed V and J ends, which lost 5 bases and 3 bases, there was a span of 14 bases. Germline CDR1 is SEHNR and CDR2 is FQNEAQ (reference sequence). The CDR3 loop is CASSPRAPVGNTIYF. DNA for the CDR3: TGTGCCAGCAGCCCCAGGGCCCCGGTTGGAAACACCATATATTTT. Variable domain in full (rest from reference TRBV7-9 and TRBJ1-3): DTGVSQNPRHKITKRGQNVTFRCDPISEHNRLYWYRQTLGQGPEFLTYFQNEAQLEKSRLLSDRFSAERPKGSFSTLEIQRTEQGDSAMYLCASSPRAPVGNTIYFGEGSWLTVV.

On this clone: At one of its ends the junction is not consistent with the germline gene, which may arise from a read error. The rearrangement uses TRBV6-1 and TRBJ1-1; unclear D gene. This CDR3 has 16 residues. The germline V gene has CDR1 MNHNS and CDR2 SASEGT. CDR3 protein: CASSEKPHLGLGEASF. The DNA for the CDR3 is TGTGCCAGCAGTGAAAAGCCGCACCTGGGCCTTGGTGAAGCTTCCTTT.

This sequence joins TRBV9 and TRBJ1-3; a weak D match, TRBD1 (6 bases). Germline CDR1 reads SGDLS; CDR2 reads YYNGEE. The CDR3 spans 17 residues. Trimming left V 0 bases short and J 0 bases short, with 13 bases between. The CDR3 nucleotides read TGTGCCAGCAGCGTAGGTCAAAGGGGGGGCTCTGGAAACACCATATATTTT. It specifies CASSVGQRGGSGNTIYF.

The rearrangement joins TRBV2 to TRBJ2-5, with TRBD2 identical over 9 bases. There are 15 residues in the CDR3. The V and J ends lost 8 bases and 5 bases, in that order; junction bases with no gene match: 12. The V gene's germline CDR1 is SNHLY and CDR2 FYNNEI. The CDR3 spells CASDSLAGTKETQYF. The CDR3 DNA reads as TGTGCCAGCGATTCCCTAGCGGGAACAAAGGAGACCCAGTACTTC.

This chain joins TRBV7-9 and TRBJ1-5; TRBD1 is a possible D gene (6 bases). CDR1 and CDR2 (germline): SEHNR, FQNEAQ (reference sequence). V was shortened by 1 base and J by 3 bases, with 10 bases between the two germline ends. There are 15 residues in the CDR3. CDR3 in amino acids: CASSLDRAYNQPQHF. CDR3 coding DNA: TGTGCCAGCAGCTTAGACAGGGCCTACAATCAGCCCCAGCATTTT.

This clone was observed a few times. In nucleotides, the CDR3 is TGTGCCAGCAGCTTGCCAGGGCTAAATCAGCCCCAGCATTTT. This sequence encodes CASSLPGLNQPQHF. This chain uses TRBV5-4 with TRBJ1-5; weak D call: TRBD1 (5 bases). The CDR3 covers 14 residues. Trimming shortened V by 1 base and J by 4 bases, and 9 bases separated the two germline ends. Germline V gene lookup returns CDR1 SGHNT and CDR2 YYREEE (reference sequence). Filled out from reference TRBV5-4 and TRBJ1-5, the complete variable domain reads ETGVTQSPTHLIKTRGQQVTLRCSSQSGHNTVSWYQQALGQGPQFIFQYYREEENGRGNFPPRFSGLQFPNYSSELNVNALELDDSALYLCASSLPGLNQPQHFGDGTRLSIL.